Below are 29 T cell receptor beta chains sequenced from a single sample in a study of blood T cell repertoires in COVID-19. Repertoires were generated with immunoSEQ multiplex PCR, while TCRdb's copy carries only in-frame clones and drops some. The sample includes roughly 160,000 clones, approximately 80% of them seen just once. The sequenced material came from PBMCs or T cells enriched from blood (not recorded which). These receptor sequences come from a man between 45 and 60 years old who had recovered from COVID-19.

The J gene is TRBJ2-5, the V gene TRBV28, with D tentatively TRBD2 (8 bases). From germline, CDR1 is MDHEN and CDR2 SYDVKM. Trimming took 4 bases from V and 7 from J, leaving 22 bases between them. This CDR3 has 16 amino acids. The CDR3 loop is CASSSGGTARMGTQYF. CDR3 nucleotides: TGTGCCAGCAGTTCGGGGGGGACAGCCCGGATGGGGACCCAGTACTTC. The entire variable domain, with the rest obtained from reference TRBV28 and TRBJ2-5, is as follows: DVKVTQSSRYLVKRTGEKVFLECVQDMDHENMFWYRQDPGLGLRLIYFSYDVKMKEKGDIPEGYSVSREKKERFSLILESASTNQTSMYLCASSSGGTARMGTQYFGPGTRLLVL.

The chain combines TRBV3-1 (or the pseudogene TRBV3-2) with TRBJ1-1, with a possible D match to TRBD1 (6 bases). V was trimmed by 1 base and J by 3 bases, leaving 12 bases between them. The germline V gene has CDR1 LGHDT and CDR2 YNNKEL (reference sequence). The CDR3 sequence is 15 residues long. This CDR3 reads CASSQGWGQDTEAFF. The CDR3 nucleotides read TGTGCCAGCAGCCAAGGGTGGGGGCAGGACACTGAAGCTTTCTTT.

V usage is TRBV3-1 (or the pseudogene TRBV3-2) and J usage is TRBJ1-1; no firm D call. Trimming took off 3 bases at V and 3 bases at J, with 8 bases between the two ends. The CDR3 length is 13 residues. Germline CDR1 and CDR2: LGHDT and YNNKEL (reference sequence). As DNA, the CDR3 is TGTGCCAGCAGCCACTTGTCTTACACTGAAGCTTTCTTT. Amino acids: CASSHLSYTEAFF.

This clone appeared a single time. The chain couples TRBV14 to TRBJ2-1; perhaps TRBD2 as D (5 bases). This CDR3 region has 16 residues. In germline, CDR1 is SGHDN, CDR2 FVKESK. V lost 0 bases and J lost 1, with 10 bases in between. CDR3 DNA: TGTGCCAGCAGCCAAGATCCAAGCGGATCCTACAATGAGCAGTTCTTC. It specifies CASSQDPSGSYNEQFF. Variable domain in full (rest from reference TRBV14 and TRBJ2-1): EAGVTQFPSHSVIEKGQTVTLRCDPISGHDNLYWYRRVMGKEIKFLLHFVKESKQDESGMPNNRFLAERTGGTYSTLKVQPAELEDSGVYFCASSQDPSGSYNEQFFGPGTRLTVL.

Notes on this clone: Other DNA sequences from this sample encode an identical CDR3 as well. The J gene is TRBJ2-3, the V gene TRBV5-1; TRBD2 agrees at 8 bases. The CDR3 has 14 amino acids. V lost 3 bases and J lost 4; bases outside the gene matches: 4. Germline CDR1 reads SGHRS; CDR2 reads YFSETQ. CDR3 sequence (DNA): TGCGCCAGCAGCTATGGGACTAGTGCAGATACGCAGTATTTT. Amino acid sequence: CASSYGTSADTQYF.

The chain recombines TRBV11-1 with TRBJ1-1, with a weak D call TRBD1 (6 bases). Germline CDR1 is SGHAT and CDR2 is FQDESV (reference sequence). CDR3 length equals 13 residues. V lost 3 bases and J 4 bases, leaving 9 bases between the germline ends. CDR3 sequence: CASSLEDSTEAFF. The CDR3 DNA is TGTGCCAGCAGCTTGGAGGACAGCACTGAAGCTTTCTTT. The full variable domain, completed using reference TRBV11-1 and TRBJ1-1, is EAEVAQSPRYKITEKSQAVAFWCDPISGHATLYWYRQILGQGPELLVQFQDESVVDDSQLPKDRFSAERLKGVDSTLKIQPAELGDSAMYLCASSLEDSTEAFFGQGTRLTVV.

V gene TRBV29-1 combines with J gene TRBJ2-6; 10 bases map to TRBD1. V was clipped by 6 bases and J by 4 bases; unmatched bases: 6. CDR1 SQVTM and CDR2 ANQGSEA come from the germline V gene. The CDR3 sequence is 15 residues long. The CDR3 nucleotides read TGCAGCGTCCGGGGACAGGGGACGGGGGCCAACGTCCTGACTTTC. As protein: CSVRGQGTGANVLTF.

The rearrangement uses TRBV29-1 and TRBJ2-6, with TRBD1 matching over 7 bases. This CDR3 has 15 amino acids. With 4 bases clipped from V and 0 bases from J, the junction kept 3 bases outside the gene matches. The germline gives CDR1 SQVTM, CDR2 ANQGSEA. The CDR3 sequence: CSVGQGTSGANVLTF. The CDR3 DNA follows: TGCAGCGTTGGACAGGGAACCTCTGGGGCCAACGTCCTGACTTTC.

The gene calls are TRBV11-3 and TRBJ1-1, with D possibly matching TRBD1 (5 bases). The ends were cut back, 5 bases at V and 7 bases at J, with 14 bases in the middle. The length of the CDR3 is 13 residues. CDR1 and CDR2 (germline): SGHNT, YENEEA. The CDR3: CASSRDVGLEAFF. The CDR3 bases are TGTGCCAGCAGCCGAGATGTGGGGCTTGAAGCTTTCTTT.

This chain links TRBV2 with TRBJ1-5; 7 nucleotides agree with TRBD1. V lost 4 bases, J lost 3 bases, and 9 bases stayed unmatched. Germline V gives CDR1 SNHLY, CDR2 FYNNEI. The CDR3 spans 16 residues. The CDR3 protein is CASSGSLGQTNQPQHF. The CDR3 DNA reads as TGTGCCAGCAGTGGGTCATTGGGACAGACCAATCAGCCCCAGCATTTT.

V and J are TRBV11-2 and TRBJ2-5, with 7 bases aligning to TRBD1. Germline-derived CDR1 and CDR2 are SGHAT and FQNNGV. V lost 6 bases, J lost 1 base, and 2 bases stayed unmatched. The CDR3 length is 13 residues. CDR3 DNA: TGTGCCAGCAGGGGACAGTTCCAAGAGACCCAGTACTTC. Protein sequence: CASRGQFQETQYF.

CDR3 sequence (DNA): TGTGCCAGCAGCCAAGCGACAGGAGGATCAGGTACGAGTGGCTACACCTTC. Its protein product is CASSQATGGSGTSGYTF. V is TRBV3-1 (or the pseudogene TRBV3-2) and J is TRBJ1-2, with a weak D call TRBD1 (6 bases). Trimming removed 1 base at V and 7 bases at J, with 22 bases between. CDR1 is LGHDT and CDR2 is YNNKEL in the germline V gene (reference sequence). The CDR3 covers 17 residues.

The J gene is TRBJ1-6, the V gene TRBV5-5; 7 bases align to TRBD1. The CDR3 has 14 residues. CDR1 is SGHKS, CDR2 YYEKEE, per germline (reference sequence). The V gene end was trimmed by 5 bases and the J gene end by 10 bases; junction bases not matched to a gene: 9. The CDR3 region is CASRRDSSYSPLHF. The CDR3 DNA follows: TGTGCCAGCAGGCGGGACAGCTCGTACTCACCCCTCCACTTT. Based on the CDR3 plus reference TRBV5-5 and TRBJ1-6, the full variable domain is DAGVTQSPTHLIKTRGQQVTLRCSPISGHKSVSWYQQVLGQGPQFIFQYYEKEERGRGNFPDRFSARQFPNYSSELNVNALLLGDSALYLCASRRDSSYSPLHFGNGTRLTVT.

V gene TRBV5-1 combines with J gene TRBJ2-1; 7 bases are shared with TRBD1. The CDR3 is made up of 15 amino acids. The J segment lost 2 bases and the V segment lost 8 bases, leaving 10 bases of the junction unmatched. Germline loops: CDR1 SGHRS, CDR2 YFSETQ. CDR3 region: CASFSGTVTYNEQFF. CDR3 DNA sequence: TGCGCCAGTTTTTCCGGGACAGTGACCTACAATGAGCAGTTCTTC.

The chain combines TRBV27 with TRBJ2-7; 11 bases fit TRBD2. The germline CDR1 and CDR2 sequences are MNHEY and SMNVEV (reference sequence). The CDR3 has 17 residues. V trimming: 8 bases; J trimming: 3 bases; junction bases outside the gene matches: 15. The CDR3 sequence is CASSPPLAGGPVYEQYF. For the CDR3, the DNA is TGTGCCAGCTCACCCCCATTAGCGGGGGGGCCTGTCTACGAGCAGTACTTC.

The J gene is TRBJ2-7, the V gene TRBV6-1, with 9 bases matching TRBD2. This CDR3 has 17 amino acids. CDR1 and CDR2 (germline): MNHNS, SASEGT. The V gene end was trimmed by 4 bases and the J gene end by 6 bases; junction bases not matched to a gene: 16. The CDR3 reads CASSGGGRAFKGVEQYF. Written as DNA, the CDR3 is TGTGCCAGCAGTGGGGGCGGGAGGGCCTTTAAGGGGGTCGAGCAGTACTTC.

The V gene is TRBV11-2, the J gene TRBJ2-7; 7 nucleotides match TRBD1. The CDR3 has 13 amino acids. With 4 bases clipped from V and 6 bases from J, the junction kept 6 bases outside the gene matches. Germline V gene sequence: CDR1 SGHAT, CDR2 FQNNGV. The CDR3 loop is CASSSGQAGEQYF. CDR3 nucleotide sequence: TGTGCCAGCAGCTCCGGACAGGCCGGCGAGCAGTACTTC. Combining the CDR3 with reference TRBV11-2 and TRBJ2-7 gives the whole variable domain EAGVAQSPRYKIIEKRQSVAFWCNPISGHATLYWYQQILGQGPKLLIQFQNNGVVDDSQLPKDRFSAERLKGVDSTLKIQPAKLEDSAVYLCASSSGQAGEQYFGPGTRLTVT.

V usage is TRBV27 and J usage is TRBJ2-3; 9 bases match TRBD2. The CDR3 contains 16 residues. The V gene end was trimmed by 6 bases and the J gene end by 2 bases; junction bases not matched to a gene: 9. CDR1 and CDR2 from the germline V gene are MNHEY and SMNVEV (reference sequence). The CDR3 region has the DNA TGTGCCAGCAGCATTAGCGGGAGAGCATCCACAGATACGCAGTATTTT. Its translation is CASSISGRASTDTQYF.

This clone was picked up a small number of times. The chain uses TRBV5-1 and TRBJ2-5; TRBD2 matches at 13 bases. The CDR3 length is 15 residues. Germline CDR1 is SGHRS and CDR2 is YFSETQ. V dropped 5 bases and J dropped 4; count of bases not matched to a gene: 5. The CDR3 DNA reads TGCGCCAGCAGGTCCGGACTAGCGGGAGCAGAGACCCAGTACTTC. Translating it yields CASRSGLAGAETQYF.

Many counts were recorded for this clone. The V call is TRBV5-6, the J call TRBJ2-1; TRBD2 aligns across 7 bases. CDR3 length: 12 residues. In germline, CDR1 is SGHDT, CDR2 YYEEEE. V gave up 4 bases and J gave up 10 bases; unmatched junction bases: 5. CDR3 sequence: CASSGGVQEQFF. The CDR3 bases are TGTGCCAGCAGCGGGGGGGTGCAGGAGCAGTTCTTC.

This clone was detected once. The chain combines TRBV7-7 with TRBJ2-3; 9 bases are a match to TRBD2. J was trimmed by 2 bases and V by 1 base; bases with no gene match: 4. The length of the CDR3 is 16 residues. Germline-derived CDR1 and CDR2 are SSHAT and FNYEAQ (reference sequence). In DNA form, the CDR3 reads TGTGCCAGCAGCTTAGGGAGCGGGGGGATCACAGATACGCAGTATTTT. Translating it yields CASSLGSGGITDTQYF. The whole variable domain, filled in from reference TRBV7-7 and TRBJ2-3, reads GAGVSQSPRYKVTKRGQDVTLRCDPISSHATLYWYQQALGQGPEFLTYFNYEAQPDKSGLPSDRFSAERPEGSISTLTIQRTEQRDSAMYRCASSLGSGGITDTQYFGPGTRLTVL.

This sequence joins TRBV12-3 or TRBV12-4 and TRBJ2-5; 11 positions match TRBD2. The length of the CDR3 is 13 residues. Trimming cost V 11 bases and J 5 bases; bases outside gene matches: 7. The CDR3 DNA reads TGTGCCGACTCATTAGCGGGGGGGGAGACCCAGTACTTC. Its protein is CADSLAGGETQYF.

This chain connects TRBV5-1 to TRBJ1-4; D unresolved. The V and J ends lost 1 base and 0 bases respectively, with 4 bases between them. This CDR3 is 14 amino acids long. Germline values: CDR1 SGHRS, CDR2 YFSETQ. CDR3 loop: CASSLSATNEKLFF. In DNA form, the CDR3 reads TGCGCCAGCAGCTTGTCGGCAACTAATGAAAAACTGTTTTTT.

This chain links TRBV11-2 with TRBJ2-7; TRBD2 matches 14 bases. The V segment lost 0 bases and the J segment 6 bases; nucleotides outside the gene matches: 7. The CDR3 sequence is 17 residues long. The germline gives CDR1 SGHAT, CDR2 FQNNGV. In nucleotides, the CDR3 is TGTGCCAGCAGCTTAGATAGGGGACTAGCGGGAGATCGCGAGCAGTACTTC. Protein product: CASSLDRGLAGDREQYF.

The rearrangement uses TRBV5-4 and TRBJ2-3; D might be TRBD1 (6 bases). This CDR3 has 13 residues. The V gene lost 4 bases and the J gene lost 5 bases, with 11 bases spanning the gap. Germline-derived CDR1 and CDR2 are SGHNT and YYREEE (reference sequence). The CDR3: CASSPPRGDTQYF. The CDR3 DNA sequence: TGTGCCAGCAGCCCTCCCAGGGGAGATACGCAGTATTTT.

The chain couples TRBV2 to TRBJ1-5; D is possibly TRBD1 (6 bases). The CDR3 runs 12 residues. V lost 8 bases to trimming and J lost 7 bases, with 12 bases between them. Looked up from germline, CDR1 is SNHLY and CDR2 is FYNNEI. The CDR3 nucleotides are TGTGCCAGCGCAGGGGAAAGGCAGCCCCAGCATTTT. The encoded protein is CASAGERQPQHF.

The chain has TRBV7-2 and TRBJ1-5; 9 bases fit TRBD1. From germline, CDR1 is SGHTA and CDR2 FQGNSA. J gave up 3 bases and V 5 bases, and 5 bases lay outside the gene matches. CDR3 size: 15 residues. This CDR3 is CASSARTGANQPQHF. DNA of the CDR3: TGTGCCAGCAGCGCCCGGACAGGGGCCAATCAGCCCCAGCATTTT.

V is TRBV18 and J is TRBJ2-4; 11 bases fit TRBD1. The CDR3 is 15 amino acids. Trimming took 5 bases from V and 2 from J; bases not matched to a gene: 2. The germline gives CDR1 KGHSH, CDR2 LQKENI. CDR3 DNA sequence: TGTGCCAGCTCAGGGACAGGGGGGACCAAAAACATTCAGTACTTC. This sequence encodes CASSGTGGTKNIQYF.

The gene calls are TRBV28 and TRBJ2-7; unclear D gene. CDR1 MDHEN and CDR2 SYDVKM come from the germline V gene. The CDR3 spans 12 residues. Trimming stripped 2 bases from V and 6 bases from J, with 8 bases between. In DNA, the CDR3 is TGTGCCAGCAGTTTAGGGCAGTTCGAGCAGTACTTC. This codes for CASSLGQFEQYF.